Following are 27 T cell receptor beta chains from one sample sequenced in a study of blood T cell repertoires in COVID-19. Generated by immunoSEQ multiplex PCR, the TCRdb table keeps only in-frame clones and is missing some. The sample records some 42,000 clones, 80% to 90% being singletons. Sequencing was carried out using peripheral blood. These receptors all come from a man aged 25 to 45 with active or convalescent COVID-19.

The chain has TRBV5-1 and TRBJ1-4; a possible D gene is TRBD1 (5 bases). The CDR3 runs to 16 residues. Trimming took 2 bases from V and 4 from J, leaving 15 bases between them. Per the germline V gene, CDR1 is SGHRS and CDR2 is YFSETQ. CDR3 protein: CASSFGGDPGNEKLFF. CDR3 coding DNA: TGCGCCAGCAGCTTCGGGGGGGACCCCGGTAATGAAAAACTGTTTTTT. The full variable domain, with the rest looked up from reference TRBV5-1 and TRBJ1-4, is KAGVTQTPRYLIKTRGQQVTLSCSPISGHRSVSWYQQTPGQGLQFLFEYFSETQRNKGNFPGRFSGRQFSNSRSEMNVSTLELGDSALYLCASSFGGDPGNEKLFFGSGTQLSVL.

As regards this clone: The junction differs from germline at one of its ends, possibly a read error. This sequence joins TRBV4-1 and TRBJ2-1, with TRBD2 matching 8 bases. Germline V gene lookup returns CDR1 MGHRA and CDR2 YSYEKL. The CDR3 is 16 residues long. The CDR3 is CASSPQGTSSFNEQFF. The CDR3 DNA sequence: TGCGCCAGCAGCCCGCAAGGGACTAGTTCCTTCAATGAGCAGTTCTTC.

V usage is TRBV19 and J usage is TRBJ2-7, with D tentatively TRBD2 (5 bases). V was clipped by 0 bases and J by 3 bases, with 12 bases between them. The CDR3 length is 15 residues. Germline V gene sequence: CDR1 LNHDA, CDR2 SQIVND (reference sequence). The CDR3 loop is CASSIEGGRLYEQYF. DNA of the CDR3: TGTGCCAGTAGTATAGAGGGCGGGCGCCTCTACGAGCAGTACTTC.

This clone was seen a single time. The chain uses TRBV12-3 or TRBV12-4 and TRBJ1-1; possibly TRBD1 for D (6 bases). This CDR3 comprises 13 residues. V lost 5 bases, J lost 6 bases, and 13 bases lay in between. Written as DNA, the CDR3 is TGTGCCAGCAGTCCACAGGGAATTTCTGAAGCTTTCTTT. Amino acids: CASSPQGISEAFF.

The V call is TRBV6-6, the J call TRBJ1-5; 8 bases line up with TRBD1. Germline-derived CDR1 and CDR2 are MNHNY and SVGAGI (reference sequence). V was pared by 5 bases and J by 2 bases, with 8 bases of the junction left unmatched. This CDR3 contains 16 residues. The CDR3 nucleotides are TGTGCCAGCAGTACCGGACAGGGAAGTGGCAATCAGCCCCAGCATTTT. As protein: CASSTGQGSGNQPQHF.

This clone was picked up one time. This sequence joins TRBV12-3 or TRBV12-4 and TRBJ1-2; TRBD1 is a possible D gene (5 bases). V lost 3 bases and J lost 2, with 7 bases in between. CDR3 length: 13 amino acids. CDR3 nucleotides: TGTGCCAGCAGTTTGGGGGGGAACTATGGCTACACCTTC. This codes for CASSLGGNYGYTF.

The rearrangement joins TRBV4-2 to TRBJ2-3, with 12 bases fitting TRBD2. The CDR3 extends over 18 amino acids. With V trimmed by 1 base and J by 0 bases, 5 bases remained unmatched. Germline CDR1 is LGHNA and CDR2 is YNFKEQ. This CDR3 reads CASSQVASGRASTDTQYF. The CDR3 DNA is TGTGCCAGCAGCCAAGTGGCTAGCGGGAGGGCGAGCACAGATACGCAGTATTTT.

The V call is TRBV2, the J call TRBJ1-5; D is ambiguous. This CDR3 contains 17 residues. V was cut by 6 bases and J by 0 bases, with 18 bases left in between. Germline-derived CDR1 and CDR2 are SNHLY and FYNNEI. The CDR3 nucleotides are TGTGCCAGCAGCCGACGGGCCGGGGATCATAGCAATCAGCCCCAGCATTTT. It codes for CASSRRAGDHSNQPQHF.

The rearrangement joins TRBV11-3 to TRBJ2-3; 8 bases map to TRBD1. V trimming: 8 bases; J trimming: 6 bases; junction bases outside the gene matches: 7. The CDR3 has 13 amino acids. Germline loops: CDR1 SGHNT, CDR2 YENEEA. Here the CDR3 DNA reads TGTGCCAGCGGCAACCAGGGGGCGGATACGCAGTATTTT. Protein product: CASGNQGADTQYF.

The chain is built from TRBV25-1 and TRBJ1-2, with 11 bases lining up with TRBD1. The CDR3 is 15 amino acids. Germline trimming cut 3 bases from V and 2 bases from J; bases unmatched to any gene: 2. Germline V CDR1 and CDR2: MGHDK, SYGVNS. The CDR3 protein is CASSDGTGGNYGYTF. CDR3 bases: TGTGCCAGCAGTGATGGGACAGGGGGGAACTATGGCTACACCTTC.

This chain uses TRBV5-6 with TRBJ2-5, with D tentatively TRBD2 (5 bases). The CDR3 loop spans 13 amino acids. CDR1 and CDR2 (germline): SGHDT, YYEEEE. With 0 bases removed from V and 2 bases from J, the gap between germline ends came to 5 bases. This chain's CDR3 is CASSLGGQETQYF. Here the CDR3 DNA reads TGTGCCAGCAGCTTGGGAGGGCAAGAGACCCAGTACTTC.

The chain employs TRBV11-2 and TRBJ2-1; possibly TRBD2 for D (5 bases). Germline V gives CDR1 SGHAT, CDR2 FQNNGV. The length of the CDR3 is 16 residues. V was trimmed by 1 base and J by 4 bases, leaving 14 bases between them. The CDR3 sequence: CASSLGASTTYNEQFF. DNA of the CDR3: TGTGCCAGCAGCTTAGGGGCTAGCACCACGTACAATGAGCAGTTCTTC.

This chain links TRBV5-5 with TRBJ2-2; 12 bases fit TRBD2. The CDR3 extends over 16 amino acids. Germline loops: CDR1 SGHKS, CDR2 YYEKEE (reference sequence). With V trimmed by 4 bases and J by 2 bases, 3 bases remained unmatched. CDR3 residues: CASSKGLAGNTGELFF. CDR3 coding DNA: TGTGCCAGCAGCAAGGGACTAGCGGGTAACACCGGGGAGCTGTTTTTT.

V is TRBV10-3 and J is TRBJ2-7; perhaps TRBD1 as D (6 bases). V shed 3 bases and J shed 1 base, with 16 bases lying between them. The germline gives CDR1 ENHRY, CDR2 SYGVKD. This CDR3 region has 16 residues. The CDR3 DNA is TGTGCCATCAGTGACCCTGGTACAGGGCGTTCCTACGAGCAGTACGTC. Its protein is CAISDPGTGRSYEQYV.

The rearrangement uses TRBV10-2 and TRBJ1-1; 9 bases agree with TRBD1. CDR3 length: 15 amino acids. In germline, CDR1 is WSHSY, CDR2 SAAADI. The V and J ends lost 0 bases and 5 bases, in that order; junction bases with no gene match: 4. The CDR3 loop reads CASSESTGGGTEAFF. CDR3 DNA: TGCGCCAGCAGTGAGTCGACAGGGGGGGGAACTGAAGCTTTCTTT.

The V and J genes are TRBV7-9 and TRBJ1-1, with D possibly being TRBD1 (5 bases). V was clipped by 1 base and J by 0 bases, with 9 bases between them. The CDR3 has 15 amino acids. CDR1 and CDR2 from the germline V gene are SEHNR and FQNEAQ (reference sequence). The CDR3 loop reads CASSLVAGLNTEAFF. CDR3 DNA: TGTGCCAGCAGCTTAGTAGCAGGGTTGAACACTGAAGCTTTCTTT. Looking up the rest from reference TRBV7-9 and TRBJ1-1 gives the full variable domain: DTGVSQNPRHKITKRGQNVTFRCDPISEHNRLYWYRQTLGQGPEFLTYFQNEAQLEKSRLLSDRFSAERPKGSFSTLEIQRTEQGDSAMYLCASSLVAGLNTEAFFGQGTRLTVV.

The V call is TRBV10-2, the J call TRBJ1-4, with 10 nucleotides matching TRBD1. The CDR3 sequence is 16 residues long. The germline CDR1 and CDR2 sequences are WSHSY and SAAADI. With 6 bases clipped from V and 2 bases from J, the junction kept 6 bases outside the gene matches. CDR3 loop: CASRATGGATNEKLFF. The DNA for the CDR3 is TGCGCCAGCAGAGCGACAGGGGGCGCGACTAATGAAAAACTGTTTTTT.

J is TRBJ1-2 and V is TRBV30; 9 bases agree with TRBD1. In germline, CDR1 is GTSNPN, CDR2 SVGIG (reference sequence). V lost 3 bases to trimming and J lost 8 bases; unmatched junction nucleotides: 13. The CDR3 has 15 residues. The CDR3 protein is CAWRRGGTGYGGYTF. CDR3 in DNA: TGTGCCTGGAGAAGGGGCGGGACAGGGTATGGAGGCTACACCTTC.

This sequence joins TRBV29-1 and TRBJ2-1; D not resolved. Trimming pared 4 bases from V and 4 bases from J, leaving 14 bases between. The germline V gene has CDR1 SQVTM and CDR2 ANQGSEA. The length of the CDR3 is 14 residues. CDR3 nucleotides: TGCAGCGTTGGGGCTCCTTCTGCGTACAATGAGCAGTTCTTC. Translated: CSVGAPSAYNEQFF.

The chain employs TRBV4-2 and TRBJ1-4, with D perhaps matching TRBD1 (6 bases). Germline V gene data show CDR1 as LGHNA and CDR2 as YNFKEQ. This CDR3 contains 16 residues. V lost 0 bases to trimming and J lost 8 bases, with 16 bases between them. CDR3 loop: CASSQDVSRGGEKLFF. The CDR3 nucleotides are TGTGCCAGCAGCCAAGATGTGTCCAGGGGTGGAGAAAAACTGTTTTTT.

The CDR3 region is CASSEGYNSPLHF. Written as DNA, the CDR3 is TGTGCCAGTAGTGAGGGATATAATTCACCCCTCCACTTT. This chain links TRBV19 with TRBJ1-6, with D uncertain. Germline-derived CDR1 and CDR2 are LNHDA and SQIVND (reference sequence). The CDR3 has 13 amino acids. V lost 5 bases, J lost 4 bases, and 6 bases lay in between.

The CDR3 region is CASSPRITGNTEAFF. CDR3 sequence (DNA): TGTGCCAGCTCACCACGAATTACAGGCAACACTGAAGCTTTCTTT. This chain connects TRBV18 to TRBJ1-1, with D possibly being TRBD1 (5 bases). V was clipped by 1 base and J by 2 bases, with 11 bases between them. CDR3 length: 15 amino acids. Germline CDR1 reads KGHSH; CDR2 reads LQKENI.

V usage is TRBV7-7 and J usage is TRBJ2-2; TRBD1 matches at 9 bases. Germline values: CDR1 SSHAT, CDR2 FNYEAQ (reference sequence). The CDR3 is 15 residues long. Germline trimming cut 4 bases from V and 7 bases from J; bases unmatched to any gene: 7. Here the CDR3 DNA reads TGTGCCAGCAGCTCGCTACAGGGGGCCCACGGGGAGCTGTTTTTT. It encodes CASSSLQGAHGELFF. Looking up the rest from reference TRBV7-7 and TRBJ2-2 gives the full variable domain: GAGVSQSPRYKVTKRGQDVTLRCDPISSHATLYWYQQALGQGPEFLTYFNYEAQPDKSGLPSDRFSAERPEGSISTLTIQRTEQRDSAMYRCASSSLQGAHGELFFGEGSRLTVL.

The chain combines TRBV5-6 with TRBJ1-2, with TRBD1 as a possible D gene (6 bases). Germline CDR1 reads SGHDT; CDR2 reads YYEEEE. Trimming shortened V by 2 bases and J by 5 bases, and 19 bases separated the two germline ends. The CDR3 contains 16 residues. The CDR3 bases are TGTGCCAGCAGCTTTGGACAGACACTAACGAATTATGGCTACACCTTC. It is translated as CASSFGQTLTNYGYTF.

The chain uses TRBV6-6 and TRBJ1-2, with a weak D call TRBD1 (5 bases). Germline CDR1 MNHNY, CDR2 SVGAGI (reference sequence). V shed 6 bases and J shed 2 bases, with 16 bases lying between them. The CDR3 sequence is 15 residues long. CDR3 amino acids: CASRSGEATNYGYTF. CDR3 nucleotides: TGTGCCAGCAGGTCGGGGGAGGCCACCAACTATGGCTACACCTTC.

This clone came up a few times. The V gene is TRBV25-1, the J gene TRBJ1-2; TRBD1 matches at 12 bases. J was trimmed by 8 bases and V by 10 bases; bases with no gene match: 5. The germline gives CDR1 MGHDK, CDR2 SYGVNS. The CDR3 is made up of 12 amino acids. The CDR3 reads CATGDRGLGYTF. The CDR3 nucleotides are TGTGCCACCGGGGACAGGGGGCTGGGCTACACCTTC.

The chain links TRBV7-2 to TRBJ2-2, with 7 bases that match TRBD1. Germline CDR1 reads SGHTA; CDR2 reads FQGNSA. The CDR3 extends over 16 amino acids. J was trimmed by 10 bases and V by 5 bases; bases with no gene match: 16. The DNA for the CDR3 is TGTGCCAGCAGCATCAATAGACAGGGTCGAGTGGAGGAGCTGTTTTTT. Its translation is CASSINRQGRVEELFF.